A single sample gave rise to the 7 T cell receptor beta chains below, sequenced in a study of cytomegalovirus exposure and HLA in healthy donors. In the PCR, 60 Vbeta and 13 Jbeta primers were used. TCRdb's copy holds only in-frame clones and misses some; the assay was immunoSEQ multiplex PCR. This sample carries about 150,000 clones, about 80% of them seen once, and the ten largest clones take around 4.1%. The source material was PBMCs. These receptors were taken from a woman aged 40 to 55 in good health and CMV-seronegative.

The chain is built from TRBV6-5 and TRBJ1-1, with D unresolved. Trimming shortened V by 6 bases and J by 11 bases, and 13 bases separated the two germline ends. This CDR3 has 11 residues. CDR1 and CDR2 from the germline V gene are MNHEY and SVGAGI. CDR3 region: CASSTPLRAFF. DNA for the CDR3: TGTGCCAGCAGCACTCCCCTTCGTGCTTTCTTT.

The CDR3, as DNA: TGTGCCAGCAGCTTAGGGCAGGAGGGATATGGCTACACCTTC. Its translation: CASSLGQEGYGYTF. V and J are TRBV11-3 and TRBJ1-2; D remains ambiguous. Germline V gene data show CDR1 as SGHNT and CDR2 as YENEEA. This CDR3 is built from 14 residues. Trimming took 1 base from V and 5 from J, leaving 11 bases between them.

The CDR3 spells CSVVPPGRGNYNEQFF. The CDR3 DNA follows: TGCAGCGTTGTGCCTCCGGGGCGGGGTAACTACAATGAGCAGTTCTTC. The chain joins TRBV29-1 to TRBJ2-1; tentatively, D is TRBD2 (6 bases). The germline gives CDR1 SQVTM, CDR2 ANQGSEA. This CDR3 comprises 16 residues. V was shortened by 4 bases and J by 3 bases, with 19 bases between the two germline ends.

This clone has just a few counts. This sequence joins TRBV19 and TRBJ1-1; D is ambiguous. This CDR3 has 13 residues. Trimming took off 2 bases at V and 3 bases at J, with 7 bases between the two ends. The germline V gene encodes CDR1 LNHDA and CDR2 SQIVND (reference sequence). The CDR3 sequence is CASSIRSDTEAFF. CDR3 nucleotide sequence: TGTGCCAGTAGTATAAGATCAGACACTGAAGCTTTCTTT.

V usage is TRBV19 and J usage is TRBJ2-7, with 9 bases that match TRBD1. The V gene's germline CDR1 is LNHDA and CDR2 SQIVND (reference sequence). Trimming at V came to 8 bases and at J to 4 bases, leaving 9 bases not matched to a gene. There are 14 residues in the CDR3. CDR3 sequence: CASGSGQGRYEQYF. As DNA, the CDR3 is TGTGCCAGTGGTTCGGGACAGGGCCGGTACGAGCAGTACTTC.

The rearrangement links TRBV30 to TRBJ2-7, with TRBD2 matching 7 bases. Looked up from germline, CDR1 is GTSNPN and CDR2 is SVGIG (reference sequence). CDR3 length: 12 residues. After removal of 5 bases from V and 2 bases from J, the junction contained 3 bases not matched to a gene. In nucleotides, the CDR3 is TGTGCCTGGGGGGAGGGGACCTACGAGCAGTACTTC. Its translation: CAWGEGTYEQYF.

The chain links TRBV7-8 to TRBJ1-1; 7 positions match TRBD1. CDR3 length: 15 amino acids. CDR1 SGHVS and CDR2 FQNEAQ come from the germline V gene. Trimming removed 0 bases from V and 4 bases from J; junction bases left unmatched: 5. CDR3 protein: CASSLATGPATEAFF. In DNA, the CDR3 is TGTGCCAGCAGCTTAGCGACAGGGCCGGCCACTGAAGCTTTCTTT. The full variable domain, completed using reference TRBV7-8 and TRBJ1-1, is GAGVSQSPRYKVAKRGQDVALRCDPISGHVSLFWYQQALGQGPEFLTYFQNEAQLDKSGLPSDRFFAERPEGSVSTLKIQRTQQEDSAVYLCASSLATGPATEAFFGQGTRLTVV.